This T cell receptor beta chain was identified in a study of shared clonotypes between healthy human individuals. CDR3 length equals 14 residues. Germline CDR1 and CDR2: MNHEY and SVGAGI. Trimming stripped 6 bases from V and 0 bases from J, with 6 bases between. All donors were Caucasian adults living in Nashville, Tennessee. Generated by immunoSEQ multiplex PCR, the TCRdb table keeps only in-frame clones and is missing some. Of 550,000 to 800,000 clones detected, about 74% appear once; the ten largest clones hold more than 1.5%. V and J are TRBV6-5 and TRBJ2-6; D ambiguous. The source of this sequence is a young woman in good health. Sequencing was carried out using memory CD4+ T cells sorted from blood. Noted subset: CD45RA-negative fraction. The CDR3 coding sequence is TGTGCCAGCAGGCAGAGCTCTGGGGCCAACGTCCTGACTTTC. Protein: CASRQSSGANVLTF.